Detailed here is one TCR beta chain. There is no known antigen for this receptor. Per-base qualities were not stored, and no clone one base away is much larger. This specimen belongs to a study of glioma-infiltrating T cells after dendritic cell vaccination (TCRdb year 2016). Study-level background: A cohort of 15 glioblastoma patients from Phase I and II dendritic cell vaccination trials was included, of whom 9 were newly diagnosed and 6 had recurrent disease. Survival after dendritic cell vaccination was correlated with TCR sequencing metrics, including TIL content and tumor-blood repertoire overlap. The vaccine was prepared from monocyte-derived dendritic cells that were cultured for seven days with IL-4 and GM-CSF and then pulsed overnight with autologous tumor lysate. Patients received autologous tumor lysate-pulsed dendritic cell vaccination between the early 2000s and the early 2010s. Patients received three intradermal dendritic cell vaccine injections at biweekly intervals in the arm below the axilla. In glioblastoma patients vaccinated with dendritic cells, deep sequencing of TCR beta CDR3 regions served to measure the amount of tumor-infiltrating lymphocytes and to compare repertoires between tumor and blood. What the work shows at the level of the full study, not this receptor alone: The three-group TCR overlap response model was characterized as speculative, and prospective validation of the model was stated to be required. The cohort was small and heterogeneous, with few patients having full blood and tumor sets and even fewer initial-recurrent tumor pairs. No direct relationship between TCR clonality and survival was found, suggesting that a diverse polyclonal response may matter. After dendritic cell vaccination, a higher estimated pretreatment TIL content predicted longer time to progression and overall survival.

TCRB CDR3 regions were amplified from 1.5 to 2 ug genomic DNA, or all available DNA if less, using the immunoSEQ assay. The multiplex PCR relied on 60 forward primers for TCR V beta segments and 13 reverse primers for J beta segments. To estimate the number of reads per starting template, synthetic control templates were added to each sample at limiting dilution. Reads of 87 bp were generated by sequencing on the Illumina HiSeq System. Under the source paper's analysis protocol: PCR and sequencing errors were removed by merging closely related sequences with a nearest neighbor algorithm. TCR overlap was defined as the percentage of unique tumor TCR beta sequences that were also found in the peripheral blood of the same patient. The source is immuneACCESS, and TCRdb retained only in-frame sequences with V and J called. Part of the clones is not carried over; for the studies checked, unresolved V genes explain less than half of this, and the remainder is unexplained. D and trimming were read from the DNA, whereas the V and J calls and clone size are those reported in that table. The sample yields roughly 100,000 clones; roughly 81% were counted once. In total, the top ten clones hold approximately 12% of the sample.

The CDR3 holds 16 amino acids from the cysteine to the phenylalanine. The read is trimmed to its CDR3 DNA, 48 bases read in frame from base 1. V loses 2 bases at its end and J loses 6 bases; junction bases beyond the gene matches: 11. CDR1 and CDR2 (KGHSH, LQKENI) derive from the germline V gene. Selection of patients required sufficient residual fresh-frozen tumor tissue and over two years of available survival data. None of the glioblastoma patients carried an isocitrate dehydrogenase mutation, although molecular status otherwise varied. PBMC were collected before vaccination, two weeks after the third vaccination, and at tumor progression if progression occurred. The Qiagen DNeasy Blood extraction Kit was used for extraction of genomic DNA.

This sequence uses TRBV18 and TRBJ1-2, and 8 junction bases match TRBD1. This receptor was obtained from a human donor with glioblastoma. The sample was blood, taken before dendritic cell vaccination. The CDR3 reads as follows: CASSPAAGGEEDGYTF. The DNA sequence is as follows: TGTGCCAGCTCACCAGCGGCAGGGGGCGAAGAGGATGGCTACACCTTC.